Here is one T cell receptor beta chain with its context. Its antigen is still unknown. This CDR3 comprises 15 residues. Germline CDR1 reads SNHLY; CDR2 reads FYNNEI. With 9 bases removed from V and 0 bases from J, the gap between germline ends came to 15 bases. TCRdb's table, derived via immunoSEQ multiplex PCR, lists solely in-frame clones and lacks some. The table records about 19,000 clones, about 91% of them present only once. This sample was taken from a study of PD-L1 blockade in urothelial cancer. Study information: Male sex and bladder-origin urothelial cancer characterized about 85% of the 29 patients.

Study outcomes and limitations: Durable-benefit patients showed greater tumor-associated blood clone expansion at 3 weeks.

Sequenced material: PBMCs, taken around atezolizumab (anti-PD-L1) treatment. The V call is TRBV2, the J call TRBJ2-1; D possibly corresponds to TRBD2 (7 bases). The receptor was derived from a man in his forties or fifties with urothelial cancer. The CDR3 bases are TGTGCCAGTCTCAGGGGCGGGGGCTCCTACAATGAGCAGTTCTTC. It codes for CASLRGGGSYNEQFF. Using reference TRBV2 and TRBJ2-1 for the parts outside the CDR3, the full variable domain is EPEVTQTPSHQVTQMGQEVILRCVPISNHLYFYWYRQILGQKVEFLVSFYNNEISEKSEIFDDQFSVERPDGSNFTLKIRSTKLEDSAMYFCASLRGGGSYNEQFFGPGTRLTVL.